This entry concerns a single T cell receptor (beta chain). The data stem from a study of blood T cell repertoires in COVID-19. Measured with immunoSEQ multiplex PCR; TCRdb has only the in-frame clones, and not every one. Of 150,000 to 190,000 clones in the sample, around 84% are singletons; the top ten hold around 7.9%. Germline V gene data show CDR1 as LGHNA and CDR2 as YSLEER. The ends lost 4 bases at V and 6 bases at J; junction bases unmatched: 10. The CDR3 contains 16 residues. The rearrangement links TRBV4-3 to TRBJ2-3; 10 positions agree with TRBD2. Sequenced material: PBMCs or T cells enriched from blood (not recorded which). This TCR was sampled from a middle-aged man who had recovered from COVID-19. The DNA for the CDR3 is TGCGCCAGCAGCCGAAAAGCGGGGGGGCCAGGGGATACGCAGTATTTT. It is translated as CASSRKAGGPGDTQYF.